The sequence of this TCR beta chain was determined in a study of shared clonotypes between healthy human individuals. Study-level information: Each donor had three CD4 naive, three CD4 memory, two CD8 naive and one CD8 memory plate. Notes on the study in general: Generally, estimated richness proved larger in naive subsets than it did in memory subsets.

Concerning this clone: Its antigen is as yet unknown.

It was 200 to 250 ng DNA, about 30,000 T cell genomes, that sorted-subset replicate PCRs used. Sequencing was performed with immunoSEQ multiplex PCR; in TCRdb, only in-frame clones are kept and a portion is missing. The sample consists of about 700,000 clones, 92% of them appearing once. In germline, CDR1 is MNHEY, CDR2 SMNVEV (reference sequence). The CDR3 runs 16 residues. The V end lost 6 bases, the J end lost 0 bases, and 16 bases lay between the germline ends. CD45RO-negative, CCR7-selected cells formed the naive CD8 fraction, which excluded terminally differentiated effector memory CD45RA+ cells.

The TCR originated in a man aged 30 to 45 in good health. This rearrangement joins TRBV27 to TRBJ2-3, with D possibly being TRBD2 (6 bases). Sequenced material: naive CD8+ T cells sorted from blood. In DNA, the CDR3 is TGTGCCAGCAGAGACAGCGTGGAGGGCAGCACAGATACGCAGTATTTT. This sequence encodes CASRDSVEGSTDTQYF.